The 17 T cell receptor beta chains reported below all come from one sample, sequenced in a study of blood T cell repertoires in COVID-19. TCRdb's table, derived via immunoSEQ multiplex PCR, lists solely in-frame clones and lacks some. Among around 200,000 clones listed, nearly 90% were seen once. The sample was peripheral blood. These receptor sequences come from a young woman who had recovered from COVID-19.

The chain has TRBV11-2 and TRBJ1-3; D unresolved. The CDR3 length is 14 residues. Germline V gene sequence: CDR1 SGHAT, CDR2 FQNNGV. Trimming shortened V by 1 base and J by 0 bases, and 4 bases separated the two germline ends. CDR3 sequence: CASSLALSGNTIYF. In DNA form, the CDR3 reads TGTGCCAGCAGCTTAGCCCTCTCTGGAAACACCATATATTTT. Based on the CDR3 plus reference TRBV11-2 and TRBJ1-3, the full variable domain is EAGVAQSPRYKIIEKRQSVAFWCNPISGHATLYWYQQILGQGPKLLIQFQNNGVVDDSQLPKDRFSAERLKGVDSTLKIQPAKLEDSAVYLCASSLALSGNTIYFGEGSWLTVV.

The chain carries TRBV12-3 or TRBV12-4 and TRBJ1-1; tentatively, D is TRBD1 (6 bases). Trimming shortened V by 6 bases and J by 1 base, and 9 bases separated the two germline ends. The CDR3 consists of 13 residues. CDR3 loop: CASSTQGNTEAFF. The CDR3 region has the DNA TGTGCCAGCAGCACACAGGGGAACACTGAAGCTTTCTTT.

The gene calls are TRBV9 and TRBJ1-2, with 7 bases aligning to TRBD1. This CDR3 contains 15 residues. V gave up 0 bases and J gave up 0 bases; unmatched junction bases: 2. From germline, CDR1 is SGDLS and CDR2 YYNGEE. As DNA, the CDR3 is TGTGCCAGCAGCGTAGCTGGGACAGCTAACTATGGCTACACCTTC. This encodes CASSVAGTANYGYTF.

This chain uses TRBV6-5 with TRBJ2-7; 12 nucleotides agree with TRBD2. The CDR3 is 15 residues long. Germline V gene sequence: CDR1 MNHEY, CDR2 SVGAGI. V lost 6 bases to trimming and J lost 4 bases; unmatched junction nucleotides: 7. The CDR3 protein is CASRRLAGGPYEQYF. CDR3 in DNA: TGTGCCAGCAGAAGGCTAGCGGGAGGGCCTTACGAGCAGTACTTC.

The chain is built from TRBV9 and TRBJ2-5; the match to TRBD1 covers 10 bases. In germline, CDR1 is SGDLS, CDR2 YYNGEE. V lost 2 bases to trimming and J lost 2 bases; unmatched junction nucleotides: 3. This CDR3 is 15 amino acids long. CDR3 residues: CASSVGTGVQETQYF. CDR3 DNA: TGTGCCAGCAGCGTTGGGACAGGGGTACAAGAGACCCAGTACTTC.

This chain uses TRBV7-3 with TRBJ2-3, with 10 bases that match TRBD1. V shed 1 base and J 6 bases; nucleotides not matched to a gene: 7. CDR3 length: 16 amino acids. Germline lookup yields CDR1 SGHTA and CDR2 FQGTGA. The CDR3 DNA reads TGTGCCAGCAGCTTAAAGCCGGACAGGGGGAGGGATACGCAGTATTTT. It codes for CASSLKPDRGRDTQYF.

The chain carries TRBV5-1 and TRBJ1-6; D possibly corresponds to TRBD1 (6 bases). Germline V lookup: CDR1 SGHRS, CDR2 YFSETQ. The ends were cut back, 4 bases at V and 11 bases at J, with 16 bases in the middle. This CDR3 contains 14 residues. The CDR3: CASSAGDTWAPLHF. In nucleotides, the CDR3 is TGCGCCAGCAGCGCAGGGGACACCTGGGCACCCCTCCACTTT.

The CDR3, as DNA: TGTGCCAGTAGTTCAACAGGGGCGAGCAATCAGCCCCAGCATTTT. Translating gives CASSSTGASNQPQHF. J is TRBJ1-5 and V is TRBV19; 7 nucleotides agree with TRBD1. J gave up 1 base and V 5 bases, and 5 bases lay outside the gene matches. Germline V lookup: CDR1 LNHDA, CDR2 SQIVND (reference sequence). The CDR3 is 15 residues long.

The chain uses TRBV5-1 and TRBJ2-1, with 7 bases that match TRBD1. Looked up from germline, CDR1 is SGHRS and CDR2 is YFSETQ. The CDR3 is 15 amino acids. After removal of 5 bases from V and 2 bases from J, the junction contained 7 bases not matched to a gene. CDR3 nucleotide sequence: TGCGCCAGCAGATTTACAGGGGACCCCTACAATGAGCAGTTCTTC. Its protein is CASRFTGDPYNEQFF. Complete variable domain (other parts from reference TRBV5-1 and TRBJ2-1): KAGVTQTPRYLIKTRGQQVTLSCSPISGHRSVSWYQQTPGQGLQFLFEYFSETQRNKGNFPGRFSGRQFSNSRSEMNVSTLELGDSALYLCASRFTGDPYNEQFFGPGTRLTVL.

The V gene is TRBV6-5, the J gene TRBJ1-1, with D possibly TRBD1 on 6 matching bases. V was clipped by 6 bases and J by 6 bases, with 14 bases between them. The CDR3 length is 13 residues. Germline CDR1 is MNHEY and CDR2 is SVGAGI. The CDR3 DNA sequence: TGTGCCAGCAGCTCGACAGGTACTGCTGAAGCTTTCTTT. Encoded protein: CASSSTGTAEAFF.

The table lists this clone with a few counts. V usage is TRBV4-3 and J usage is TRBJ1-1, with 7 bases lining up with TRBD1. The germline CDR1 and CDR2 sequences are LGHNA and YSLEER. V dropped 5 bases and J dropped 0; count of bases not matched to a gene: 9. CDR3 length: 16 amino acids. CDR3 in amino acids: CASSKGQDFMNTEAFF. The CDR3 region has the DNA TGCGCCAGCAGCAAAGGACAGGACTTTATGAACACTGAAGCTTTCTTT.

The chain is built from TRBV7-8 and TRBJ1-1, with TRBD1 as a possible D gene (6 bases). The CDR3 sequence is 14 residues long. Trimming removed 5 bases at V and 5 bases at J, with 15 bases between. Germline assignment: CDR1 SGHVS and CDR2 FQNEAQ. The CDR3 DNA is TGTGCCAGCAGCAAACCTACAGGGAATACTGAAGCTTTCTTT. This gives the protein CASSKPTGNTEAFF.

The chain is built from TRBV10-3 and TRBJ2-1; 7 positions agree with TRBD2. The CDR3 covers 14 residues. Per germline, CDR1 ENHRY and CDR2 SYGVKD. The trim removed 6 bases at V and 7 bases at J, leaving 9 bases unmatched. The DNA of the CDR3 is TGTGCCATCAGCCGGACTTCCGGGAGGAATGAGCAGTTCTTC. This translates into CAISRTSGRNEQFF.

This chain uses TRBV24-1 with TRBJ2-3; 14 bases are shared with TRBD2. Germline trimming cut 4 bases from V and 6 bases from J; bases unmatched to any gene: 8. This CDR3 is built from 17 residues. Looked up from germline, CDR1 is KGHDR and CDR2 is SFDVKD. CDR3 nucleotide sequence: TGTGCCACCAGTGAATACGGGACTAGCGGGAGAGTCGATACGCAGTATTTT. It yields the protein CATSEYGTSGRVDTQYF.

This chain links TRBV11-3 with TRBJ2-1; possibly TRBD2 for D (6 bases). The CDR3 totals 17 residues. Germline V gene sequence: CDR1 SGHNT, CDR2 YENEEA. The V gene lost 4 bases and the J gene lost 8 bases, with 24 bases spanning the gap. The CDR3 bases are TGTGCCAGCAGCTCCGACCCCTGGCCGGGAGCTACCGATGAGCAGTTCTTC. Translated: CASSSDPWPGATDEQFF.

The chain couples TRBV9 to TRBJ2-3; no reliable D call. The CDR3 is 16 residues long. From germline, CDR1 is SGDLS and CDR2 YYNGEE. V was shortened by 0 bases and J by 2 bases, with 13 bases between the two germline ends. Here the CDR3 reads CASSVEAGSATDTQYF. CDR3 in DNA: TGTGCCAGCAGCGTAGAAGCCGGGTCGGCCACAGATACGCAGTATTTT.

The chain has TRBV5-4 and TRBJ2-1; 9 bases are shared with TRBD1. The ends lost 7 bases at V and 1 base at J; junction bases unmatched: 3. Germline CDR1 SGHNT, CDR2 YYREEE (reference sequence). The CDR3 sequence is 14 residues long. The CDR3 is CASRTGESYNEQFF. CDR3 DNA sequence: TGTGCCAGCCGGACAGGGGAATCCTACAATGAGCAGTTCTTC. Supplemented by reference TRBV5-4 and TRBJ2-1, the full variable domain reads ETGVTQSPTHLIKTRGQQVTLRCSSQSGHNTVSWYQQALGQGPQFIFQYYREEENGRGNFPPRFSGLQFPNYSSELNVNALELDDSALYLCASRTGESYNEQFFGPGTRLTVL.